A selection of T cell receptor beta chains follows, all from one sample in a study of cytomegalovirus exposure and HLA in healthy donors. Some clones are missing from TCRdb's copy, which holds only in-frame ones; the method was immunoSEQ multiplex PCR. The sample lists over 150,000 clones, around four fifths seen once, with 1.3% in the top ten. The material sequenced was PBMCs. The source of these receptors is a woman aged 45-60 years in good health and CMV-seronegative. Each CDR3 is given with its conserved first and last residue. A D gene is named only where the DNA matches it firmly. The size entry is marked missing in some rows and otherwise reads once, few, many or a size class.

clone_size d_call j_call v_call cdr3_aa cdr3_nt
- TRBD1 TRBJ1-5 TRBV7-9 CASSGQGGGNQPQHF TGTGCCAGCAGTGGACAGGGAGGTGGCAATCAGCCCCAGCATTTT
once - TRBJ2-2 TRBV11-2 CASSFRWSTGELFF TGTGCCAGCAGCTTTAGATGGAGCACCGGGGAGCTGTTTTTT
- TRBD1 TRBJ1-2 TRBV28 CASSVVTGTGYYGYTF TGTGCCAGCAGTGTCGTCACCGGGACAGGCTACTATGGCTACACCTTC
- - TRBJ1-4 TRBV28 CASSFKGGEEKLFF TGTGCCAGCAGTTTTAAGGGGGGGGAGGAAAAACTGTTTTTT
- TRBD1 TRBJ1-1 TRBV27 CASSRPGTGRDKAFF TGTGCCAGCAGTCGACCCGGGACAGGAAGGGATAAAGCTTTCTTT
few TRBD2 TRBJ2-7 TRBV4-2 CASSQGSGSVDEQYF TGTGCCAGCAGCCAAGGGAGCGGGAGTGTTGACGAGCAGTACTTC
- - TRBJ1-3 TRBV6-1 CASSGGGPFGNTIYF TGTGCCAGCAGTGGCGGAGGCCCCTTTGGAAACACCATATATTTT
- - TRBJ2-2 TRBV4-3 CASSRGGGPNTGELFF TGCGCCAGCAGCCGGGGAGGGGGGCCGAACACCGGGGAGCTGTTTTTT
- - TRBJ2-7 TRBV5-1 CASSTEGRSSYEQYF TGCGCCAGCAGCACCGAGGGCAGGAGCTCCTACGAGCAGTACTTC
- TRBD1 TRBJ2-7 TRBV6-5 CASSGDRASSYEQYF TGTGCCAGCAGCGGGGACAGGGCGAGCTCCTACGAGCAGTACTTC
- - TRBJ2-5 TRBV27 CASSGGSVGGETQYF TGTGCCAGCAGTGGGGGGTCCGTAGGTGGGGAGACCCAGTACTTC
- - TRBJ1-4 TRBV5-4 CASSLGGASNEKLFF TGTGCCAGCAGCTTGGGGGGCGCTAGTAATGAAAAACTGTTTTTT
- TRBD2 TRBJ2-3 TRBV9 CASSSKKRGSTDTQYF TGTGCCAGCAGCTCAAAAAAGCGGGGAAGCACAGATACGCAGTATTTT
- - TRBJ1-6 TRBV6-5 CASSPGGRGGSPLHF TGTGCCAGCAGCCCGGGGGGCAGAGGAGGCTCACCCCTCCACTTT
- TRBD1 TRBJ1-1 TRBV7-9 CSSSLVHQQGRTPEAFF TGTTCCAGCAGCTTAGTTCATCAACAGGGGCGTACCCCTGAAGCTTTCTTT
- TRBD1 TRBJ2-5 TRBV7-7 CASSVQGTGGAETQYF TGTGCTAGCAGCGTCCAAGGGACAGGGGGCGCGGAGACCCAGTACTTC
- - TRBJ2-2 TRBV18 CASSPVLPYNTGELFF TGTGCCAGCTCACCGGTCCTACCCTATAACACCGGGGAGCTGTTTTTT
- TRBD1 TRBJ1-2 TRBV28 CASSTQGAHGYTF TGTGCCAGCAGTACGCAGGGGGCGCATGGCTACACCTTC
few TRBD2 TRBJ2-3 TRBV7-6 CASSPGTSRSDTQYF TGTGCCAGCAGCCCAGGGACTAGCCGGTCAGATACGCAGTATTTT
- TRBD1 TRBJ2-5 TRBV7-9 CASSFRQGWETQYF TGTGCCAGCAGCTTTCGACAGGGGTGGGAGACCCAGTACTTC
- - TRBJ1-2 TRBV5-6 CASSPLLYDGYTF TGTGCCAGCAGCCCATTGCTATATGATGGCTACACCTTC
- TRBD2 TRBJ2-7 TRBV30 CAWSGLAGGGEQYF TGTGCCTGGAGCGGCCTAGCGGGAGGGGGCGAGCAGTACTTC
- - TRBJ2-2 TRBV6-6 CASRGSPRTGELFF TGTGCCAGTCGGGGGAGCCCTAGGACCGGGGAGCTGTTTTTT
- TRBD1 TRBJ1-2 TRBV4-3 CASSQGGQANYGYTF TGCGCCAGCAGCCAGGGGGGACAGGCTAACTATGGCTACACCTTC
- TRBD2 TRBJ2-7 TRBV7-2 CASSYEAGPYEQYF TGTGCCAGCAGCTATGAAGCGGGGCCCTACGAGCAGTACTTC
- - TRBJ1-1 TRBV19 CASSRGAAIMNTEAFF TGTGCCAGTAGTCGGGGGGCGGCTATTATGAACACTGAAGCTTTCTTT
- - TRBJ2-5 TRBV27 CASSQREGETQYF TGTGCCAGCAGTCAGCGCGAAGGAGAGACCCAGTACTTC
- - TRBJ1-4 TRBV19 CASSPRGVGEKLFF TGTGCCAGTAGCCCCCGGGGTGTAGGTGAAAAACTGTTTTTT
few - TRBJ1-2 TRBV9 CASSLVGEGYNYGYTF TGTGCCAGCAGCCTCGTAGGAGAGGGTTATAACTATGGCTACACCTTC
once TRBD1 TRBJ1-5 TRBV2 CASNGDSRQPQHF TGTGCCAGCAACGGGGACAGTCGGCAGCCCCAGCATTTT
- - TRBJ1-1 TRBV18 CASSPPGQGWGTEAFF TGTGCCAGCTCACCACCGGGGCAGGGATGGGGAACTGAAGCTTTCTTT
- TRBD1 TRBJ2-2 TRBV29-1 CSVDQGRGSNTGELFF TGCAGCGTTGATCAGGGCAGGGGGTCTAACACCGGGGAGCTGTTTTTT
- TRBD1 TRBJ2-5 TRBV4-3 CASSRGTGETETQYF TGCGCCAGCAGCCGAGGGACAGGGGAGACAGAGACCCAGTACTTC